This T cell receptor beta chain was retrieved from a study of metastatic and nonmetastatic thyroid tumors. Across the study: Repertoires were compared across blood and tumor or nodule tissue from malignant and benign thyroid patients.

Study processing details: The study built a papillary thyroid cancer distant-metastasis classifier from CDR3 differences across clinicopathological groups. TCRdb re-clonotyped the PCR reads via MiXCR. V and J calls and clone size were set by TCRdb, not the authors. In the table there are some 86,000 clones, around 13% of which are singletons. Thyroid surgery was performed in patients who had received no treatment beforehand. This receptor was taken from a female donor with papillary thyroid cancer or a benign thyroid nodule (not recorded which). Some clones in this sample may be carry-over from other donors' samples. Source material: tumor tissue.

DNA of the CDR3: TGCGCCAGCAGCCAAGAGCCACAGGAGCGAGAAAAACTGTTTTTT. Translating gives CASSQEPQEREKLFF. The V gene is TRBV4-1, the J gene TRBJ1-4, with TRBD1 as a possible D gene (5 bases). Germline V lookup: CDR1 MGHRA, CDR2 YSYEKL. Trimming cost V 0 bases and J 8 bases, with 13 bases left between them. The CDR3 contains 15 residues.